One T cell receptor (beta chain) is described in this entry. The table came from immunoSEQ multiplex PCR; TCRdb's copy has only in-frame clones and leaves some out. Here the sample spans approximately 200,000 clones, 80% to 90% being singletons. This sample is part of a study of blood T cell repertoires in COVID-19. V was trimmed by 1 base and J by 5 bases, leaving 9 bases between them. The CDR3 covers 13 residues. The germline gives CDR1 SEHNR, CDR2 FQNEAQ (reference sequence). In assigning cohorts, the study relied on participant-reported clinical history. The chain uses TRBV7-9 and TRBJ2-7; tentative D call: TRBD1 (5 bases). This receptor was obtained from a man aged 25 to 40 who had recovered from COVID-19. Sequences were obtained from PBMCs or T cells enriched from blood (not recorded which). CDR3 sequence reads: CASSLGVRDEQYF. CDR3 bases: TGTGCCAGCAGCTTAGGTGTCAGGGACGAGCAGTACTTC.